This is a list of T cell receptor beta chains from one sample in a study of cytomegalovirus exposure and HLA in healthy donors. Clones were read by immunoSEQ multiplex PCR, and TCRdb kept only the in-frame ones, dropping some. The sample includes some 76,000 clones, approximately 81% of them seen just once. Sequenced sample: PBMCs. The source of these receptors is a woman aged 40 to 49 in good health and CMV-seropositive. Each CDR3 is given with its conserved first and last residue. A D gene is named only where the DNA matches it firmly. Expanded clones get a size class; other rows say once, few or many, or leave the size out.

V gene,D gene,clone size,J gene,CDR3 protein,CDR3 DNA
TRBV25-1,TRBD2,-,TRBJ2-3,CASSAQRGAGTDTQYF,TGTGCCAGCAGTGCCCAGCGGGGGGCGGGGACAGATACGCAGTATTTT
TRBV19,-,few,TRBJ1-1,CASSNSGTEAFF,TGTGCCAGTTCGAACAGTGGCACTGAAGCTTTCTTT
TRBV6-1,-,-,TRBJ1-2,CASSGGGLRNYGYTF,TGTGCCAGCAGTGGGGGAGGGTTGAGGAACTATGGCTACACCTTC
TRBV11-1,TRBD1,-,TRBJ1-1,CASSPDRVNTEAFF,TGTGCCAGCAGCCCGGACAGGGTGAACACTGAAGCTTTCTTT
TRBV6-6,TRBD1,-,TRBJ2-7,CASSYRDRAHEQYF,TGTGCCAGCAGTTACCGGGACAGGGCCCACGAGCAGTACTTC
TRBV13,-,-,TRBJ2-7,CASSLGDLASEQYF,TGTGCCAGCAGCTTAGGGGACTTGGCGAGCGAGCAGTACTTC
TRBV27,-,-,TRBJ1-6,CASSRGGANSPLHF,TGTGCCAGCAGTCGTGGGGGGGCCAATTCACCCCTCCACTTT
TRBV20-1,TRBD1,-,TRBJ1-1,CSARDRVSAFF,TGCAGTGCTAGGGACAGGGTTTCAGCTTTCTTT
TRBV28,-,-,TRBJ2-5,CASTIRGETQYF,TGTGCCAGCACCATAAGAGGGGAGACCCAGTACTTC
TRBV4-1,TRBD1,-,TRBJ2-7,CASSRDRDYEQYF,TGCGCCAGCAGCCGGGACAGAGACTACGAGCAGTACTTC
TRBV21-1,-,-,TRBJ1-4,CASSGRRANEKLFF,TGTGCCAGCAGCGGAAGGCGGGCTAATGAAAAACTGTTTTTT